The 11 T cell receptor beta chains reported below all come from one sample, sequenced in a study of shared clonotypes between healthy human individuals. The table came from immunoSEQ multiplex PCR; TCRdb's copy has only in-frame clones and leaves some out. The profile shows a few hundred thousand clones, just over 65% of them singletons. The source material was memory CD4+ T cells sorted from blood. Described subset: CD45RA-negative fraction. The receptors derive from a man under 40 in good health.

In this sample, this clone turned up once. The chain carries TRBV5-4 and TRBJ2-7, with 9 bases matching TRBD1. Germline V gene sequence: CDR1 SGHNT, CDR2 YYREEE (reference sequence). There are 14 residues in the CDR3. After removal of 2 bases from V and 4 bases from J, the junction contained 4 bases not matched to a gene. The CDR3 bases are TGTGCCAGCAGCTTCCGGACAGGGGAGTACGAGCAGTACTTC. Residues: CASSFRTGEYEQYF.

V is TRBV27 and J is TRBJ1-1; no definite D call. CDR3 length: 13 residues. Trimming pared 6 bases from V and 1 base from J, leaving 9 bases between. Germline V gives CDR1 MNHEY, CDR2 SMNVEV (reference sequence). CDR3 protein: CASRVKPNTEAFF. DNA of the CDR3: TGTGCCAGCAGGGTCAAACCGAACACTGAAGCTTTCTTT.

Here the CDR3 DNA reads TGTGCCAGCAGCACCTCTAGCTCCTATGGCTACACCTTC. This encodes CASSTSSSYGYTF. The chain links TRBV11-2 to TRBJ1-2; D gene unclear. This CDR3 has 13 residues. Germline loops: CDR1 SGHAT, CDR2 FQNNGV. Trimming cost V 5 bases and J 4 bases, with 11 bases left between them. The full variable domain, with the rest looked up from reference TRBV11-2 and TRBJ1-2, is EAGVAQSPRYKIIEKRQSVAFWCNPISGHATLYWYQQILGQGPKLLIQFQNNGVVDDSQLPKDRFSAERLKGVDSTLKIQPAKLEDSAVYLCASSTSSSYGYTFGSGTRLTVV.

This clone occurred many times. The rearrangement joins TRBV7-8 to TRBJ2-1; the D call may be TRBD1 or TRBD2 (7 bases each). V lost 3 bases to trimming and J lost 4 bases, with 13 bases between them. Germline CDR1 reads SGHVS; CDR2 reads FQNEAQ. The CDR3 is 15 amino acids. The CDR3 loop is CASSFQGGGYNEQFF. The DNA of the CDR3 is TGTGCCAGCAGCTTCCAGGGGGGAGGGTACAATGAGCAGTTCTTC.

The chain carries TRBV25-1 and TRBJ2-1; TRBD2 agrees at 9 bases. J gave up 1 base and V 10 bases, and 11 bases lay outside the gene matches. There are 16 residues in the CDR3. CDR1 is MGHDK, CDR2 SYGVNS, per germline. The CDR3 region has the DNA TGTGCCACCCACAGAGGTAGCGGGAGATCCTACAATGAGCAGTTCTTC. Its protein product is CATHRGSGRSYNEQFF.

This chain connects TRBV5-1 to TRBJ2-5; no firm D call. V was pared by 0 bases and J by 3 bases, with 12 bases between. The CDR3 is made up of 15 amino acids. Germline V gene data show CDR1 as SGHRS and CDR2 as YFSETQ. CDR3 region: CASSLGARTEETQYF. CDR3 nucleotides: TGCGCCAGCAGCTTGGGGGCTCGGACGGAAGAGACCCAGTACTTC. Full variable domain (rest looked up from reference TRBV5-1 and TRBJ2-5): KAGVTQTPRYLIKTRGQQVTLSCSPISGHRSVSWYQQTPGQGLQFLFEYFSETQRNKGNFPGRFSGRQFSNSRSEMNVSTLELGDSALYLCASSLGARTEETQYFGPGTRLLVL.

The chain joins TRBV18 to TRBJ2-6; 14 bases fit TRBD2. J gave up 0 bases and V 2 bases, and 6 bases lay outside the gene matches. There are 20 residues in the CDR3. The germline V gene has CDR1 KGHSH and CDR2 LQKENI. The CDR3 loop reads CASSPGLAGGSYSGANVLTF. For the CDR3, the DNA is TGTGCCAGCTCACCAGGACTAGCGGGAGGTTCCTACTCTGGGGCCAACGTCCTGACTTTC.

V gene TRBV19 combines with J gene TRBJ2-6; D call uncertain. Germline V gene data show CDR1 as LNHDA and CDR2 as SQIVND (reference sequence). V shed 1 base and J shed 1 base, with 5 bases lying between them. This CDR3 is built from 15 residues. CDR3 in DNA: TGTGCCAGTAGTATAGGGGGTTCTGGGGCCAACGTCCTGACTTTC. Its protein product is CASSIGGSGANVLTF.

The CDR3 nucleotides read TGTGCCAGCAGCTTAAACCTAGCCACAGATACGCAGTATTTT. Protein sequence: CASSLNLATDTQYF. The chain has TRBV7-2 and TRBJ2-3, with a tentative D call TRBD2 (5 bases). CDR3 length: 14 residues. V lost 2 bases and J lost 2, with 8 bases in between. Germline assignment: CDR1 SGHTA and CDR2 FQGNSA. The entire variable domain, with the rest obtained from reference TRBV7-2 and TRBJ2-3, is as follows: GAGVSQSPSNKVTEKGKDVELRCDPISGHTALYWYRQSLGQGLEFLIYFQGNSAPDKSGLPSDRFSAERTGGSVSTLTIQRTQQEDSAVYLCASSLNLATDTQYFGPGTRLTVL.

The genes are TRBV5-1 and TRBJ2-1, with unresolved D. The CDR3 extends over 15 amino acids. Deletions cut 5 bases from V and 0 bases from J, with 12 bases between. The germline CDR1 and CDR2 sequences are SGHRS and YFSETQ. Here the CDR3 DNA reads TGCGCCAGCAGGAGTGGTGGAAGCTCCTACAATGAGCAGTTCTTC. It is translated as CASRSGGSSYNEQFF.

The chain combines TRBV5-1 with TRBJ2-2, with TRBD2 as a possible D gene (6 bases). Looked up from germline, CDR1 is SGHRS and CDR2 is YFSETQ. V gave up 4 bases and J gave up 0 bases, with 10 bases separating them. This CDR3 is 15 amino acids long. The CDR3 nucleotides are TGCGCCAGCAGCCACCGGGACTCGAACACCGGGGAGCTGTTTTTT. It encodes CASSHRDSNTGELFF.